This T cell receptor beta chain was obtained from a study of cytomegalovirus exposure and HLA in healthy donors. General study points: Some TCR beta chains (more than 150 of them) were listed as cytomegalovirus-associated. Across donors, most TCRs were seen rarely, yet some public ones were widespread. Subsequent analysis revealed that first-cohort TCR clusters tended to co-occur in the 120 or so validation repertoires.

Data came from immunoSEQ multiplex PCR; TCRdb stores just in-frame clones and leaves some out. The sample lists approximately 71,000 clones, approximately 91% seen once, with around 3.2% in the top ten. Only a few counts were recorded for this clone. Its cognate antigen is unknown. The donors were members of the validation cohort, which comprised approximately 120 subjects and was separate from the first cohort of several hundred subjects. Trimming took off 3 bases at V and 3 bases at J, with 9 bases between the two ends. Germline loops: CDR1 MNHNY, CDR2 SVGAGI (reference sequence). This CDR3 is built from 13 residues.

The sequenced material came from PBMCs. This TCR derives from a man aged 18 to 30 in good health and CMV-seronegative. The J gene is TRBJ2-7, the V gene TRBV6-6, with D perhaps matching TRBD2 (6 bases). The DNA of the CDR3 is TGTGCCAGCAGTTATTTCGGGGGCTACGAGCAGTACTTC. It codes for CASSYFGGYEQYF.